The present T cell receptor beta chain was sequenced within a study of cytomegalovirus exposure and HLA in healthy donors. Study information: Genotyping of 400 or so donors showed that about 79% belonged to the Caucasian-associated ancestry cluster. Whole-study results and caveats: Several top significant clusters appeared, in a later analysis, to be linked to common viral pathogens. What a later analysis reportedly showed was that an Asian-associated ancestry cluster had fewer N-insertions than the approximately 700-donor mean.

CDR3 size: 9 residues. V lost 11 bases to trimming and J lost 10 bases; unmatched junction nucleotides: 2. The germline V gene has CDR1 LNHDA and CDR2 SQIVND (reference sequence). Concerning this clone itself: Its antigen is not known.

PCR amplification relied on 60 Vbeta primers (plus 13 Jbeta primers). Repertoires were generated with immunoSEQ multiplex PCR, while TCRdb's copy carries only in-frame clones and drops some. The data show about 200,000 clones, and the top ten clones hold roughly 1.1%. This sequence originates from a girl aged 2-10 years in good health and CMV-seropositive. The chain has TRBV19 and TRBJ2-3; TRBD1 aligns across 8 bases. The sequenced sample consisted of PBMCs. CDR3 DNA sequence: TGTGCCGGACAGGGATCGCAGTATTTT. Amino acid sequence: CAGQGSQYF. The complete variable domain, with remaining parts taken from reference TRBV19 and TRBJ2-3, reads DGGITQSPKYLFRKEGQNVTLSCEQNLNHDAMYWYRQDPGQGLRLIYYSQIVNDFQKGDIAEGYSVSREKKESFPLTVTSAQKNPTAFYLCAGQGSQYFGPGTRLTVL.